The 13 T cell receptor beta chains below come from one sample, sequenced in a study of CD8 T cells in ankylosing spondylitis. Whole-study findings and limits: Seemingly characteristic of ankylosing spondylitis blood was a TCR beta motif consisting of about 8 highly homologous variants.

These receptors have no identified antigens. Using its own MiXCR run on the 5' RACE reads, TCRdb lists one record per CDR3 protein. The data hold approximately 540,000 distinct CDR3 sequences, with about 13% observed a single time. The source material was blood, either unsorted or a sorted T cell fraction (not recorded which). The source of these receptors is a male donor with ankylosing spondylitis.

This chain connects TRBV9 to TRBJ2-3, with 9 bases aligning to TRBD1. The V gene end was trimmed by 0 bases and the J gene end by 8 bases; junction bases not matched to a gene: 7. The CDR3 is made up of 15 amino acids. The V gene's germline CDR1 is SGDLS and CDR2 YYNGEE. This chain's CDR3 is CASSVGGQGLVTQYF. Written as DNA, the CDR3 is TGTGCCAGCAGCGTAGGGGGACAGGGATTGGTTACGCAGTATTTT.

The chain recombines TRBV29-1 with TRBJ2-3; 11 bases are a match to TRBD2. This CDR3 has 16 amino acids. V dropped 4 bases and J dropped 6; count of bases not matched to a gene: 12. Germline CDR1 is SQVTM and CDR2 is ANQGSEA. The CDR3 here is CSVVWLLAGGRDTQYF. DNA of the CDR3: TGCAGCGTTGTCTGGCTCTTAGCGGGAGGGCGCGATACGCAGTATTTT.

Ten or more counts support this clonotype. The chain carries TRBV12-3 or TRBV12-4 and TRBJ2-1; D remains unclear. There are 14 residues in the CDR3. The germline V and J ends were trimmed by 6 bases and 5 bases, with 14 bases remaining between them. CDR3 sequence: CASREADHNNEQFF. For the CDR3, the DNA is TGTGCCAGCAGAGAGGCGGATCACAACAATGAGCAGTTCTTC.

Only one count was recorded for this clonotype. V is TRBV20-1 and J is TRBJ2-3, with D maybe TRBD2 (6 bases). The length of the CDR3 is 14 residues. Germline CDR1 DFQATT, CDR2 SNEGSKA (reference sequence). The V gene lost 6 bases and the J gene lost 4 bases, with 17 bases spanning the gap. The CDR3 region is CSAQLAGIADTQYF. The CDR3 region has the DNA TGCAGTGCGCAACTAGCTGGTATTGCAGATACGCAGTATTTT.

This clonotype came up many times. The V and J genes are TRBV12-3 or TRBV12-4 and TRBJ2-5; 9 bases fit TRBD2. The V gene end was trimmed by 5 bases and the J gene end by 5 bases; junction bases not matched to a gene: 12. The CDR3 is 16 amino acids. The CDR3 loop reads CASSPQGGRASETQYF. The CDR3 nucleotides read TGTGCCAGCAGTCCACAGGGCGGGAGGGCGAGTGAGACCCAGTACTTC.

Many counts were recorded for this clonotype. The V gene is TRBV20-1, the J gene TRBJ1-1, with 10 bases identical to TRBD1. The germline gives CDR1 DFQATT, CDR2 SNEGSKA (reference sequence). J lost 0 bases, V lost 0 bases, and 1 base had no gene match. The CDR3 totals 15 residues. DNA for the CDR3: TGCAGTGCTAGAGAGGGGACAGGGGTGAACACTGAAGCTTTCTTT. It yields the protein CSAREGTGVNTEAFF.

Only a few counts were recorded for this clonotype. The chain employs TRBV7-9 and TRBJ1-6; D remains unclear. The CDR3 is 16 amino acids. The V end was cut by 0 bases, the J end by 8 bases, with 14 bases between. Germline-derived CDR1 and CDR2 are SEHNR and FQNEAQ (reference sequence). CDR3 protein: CASSLARPTNDSPLHF. In DNA, the CDR3 is TGTGCCAGCAGCTTAGCCCGACCGACCAATGATTCACCCCTCCACTTT.

The V call is TRBV5-5, the J call TRBJ1-5; no firm D call. This CDR3 contains 14 residues. CDR1 is SGHKS, CDR2 YYEKEE, per germline (reference sequence). Deletions cut 4 bases from V and 11 bases from J, with 19 bases between. The CDR3 sequence: CASSPDRGRWAQHF. The CDR3 coding sequence is TGTGCCAGCAGCCCCGACCGTGGGCGTTGGGCCCAGCATTTT.

This clonotype was counted between two and nine times. The genes are TRBV29-1 and TRBJ2-3; maybe TRBD2 (5 bases). Trimming left V 7 bases short and J 0 bases short, with 11 bases between. CDR1 and CDR2 from the germline V gene are SQVTM and ANQGSEA. This CDR3 spans 13 amino acids. The DNA of the CDR3 is TGCAGCGCGGCGGGCGGGAGCACAGATACGCAGTATTTT. Encoded protein: CSAAGGSTDTQYF.

CDR3 sequence reads: CASSETSGWDLETQYF. The CDR3 DNA sequence: TGTGCCAGCAGTGAAACTAGCGGTTGGGATTTAGAGACCCAGTACTTC. The genes are TRBV6-1 and TRBJ2-5; 8 nucleotides agree with TRBD2. V dropped 2 bases and J dropped 4; count of bases not matched to a gene: 9. The V gene's germline CDR1 is MNHNS and CDR2 SASEGT. The CDR3 loop spans 16 amino acids.

V and J are TRBV20-1 and TRBJ2-1, with TRBD2 matching over 14 bases. CDR1 DFQATT and CDR2 SNEGSKA come from the germline V gene (reference sequence). This CDR3 comprises 15 residues. V shed 3 bases and J 6 bases; nucleotides not matched to a gene: 4. The CDR3 is CSARGLAGARNEQFF. CDR3 nucleotide sequence: TGCAGTGCTAGGGGACTAGCGGGAGCTCGCAATGAGCAGTTCTTC.

This clonotype appeared many times. This chain joins TRBV29-1 and TRBJ1-1; D is ambiguous. Trimming left V 3 bases short and J 0 bases short, with 14 bases between. From germline, CDR1 is SQVTM and CDR2 ANQGSEA. The CDR3 is made up of 15 amino acids. CDR3 in amino acids: CSVDGRMNMNTEAFF. The CDR3 bases are TGCAGCGTTGATGGCAGAATGAACATGAACACTGAAGCTTTCTTT.

This clonotype was picked up many times. This chain connects TRBV29-1 to TRBJ2-3; D is unclear. The germline V and J ends were trimmed by 3 bases and 2 bases, with 0 bases remaining between them. This CDR3 spans 10 amino acids. Germline CDR1 reads SQVTM; CDR2 reads ANQGSEA. The CDR3 nucleotides read TGCAGCGTTGACACAGATACGCAGTATTTT. Its translation: CSVDTDTQYF.